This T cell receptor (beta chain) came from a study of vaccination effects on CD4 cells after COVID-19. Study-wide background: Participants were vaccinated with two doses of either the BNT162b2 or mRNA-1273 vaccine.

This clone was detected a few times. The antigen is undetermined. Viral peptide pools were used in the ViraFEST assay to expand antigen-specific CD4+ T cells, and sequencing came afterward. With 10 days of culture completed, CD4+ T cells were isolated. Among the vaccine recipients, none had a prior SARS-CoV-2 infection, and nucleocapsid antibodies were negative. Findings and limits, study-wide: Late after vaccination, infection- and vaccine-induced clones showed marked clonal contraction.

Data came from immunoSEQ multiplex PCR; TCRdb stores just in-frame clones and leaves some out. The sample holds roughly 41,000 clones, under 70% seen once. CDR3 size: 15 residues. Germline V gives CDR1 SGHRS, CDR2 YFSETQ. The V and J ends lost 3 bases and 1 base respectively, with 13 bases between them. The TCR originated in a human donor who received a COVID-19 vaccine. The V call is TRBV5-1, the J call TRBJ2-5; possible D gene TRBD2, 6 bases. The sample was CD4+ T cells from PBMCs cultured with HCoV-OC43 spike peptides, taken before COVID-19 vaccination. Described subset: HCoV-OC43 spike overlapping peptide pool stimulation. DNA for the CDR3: TGCGCCAGCAGCTCCGGGGCGGGGACCCAAGAGACCCAGTACTTC. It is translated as CASSSGAGTQETQYF.